This T cell receptor (beta chain) emerged from a study of type 1 regulatory T cells. This clonotype appeared a few times. Its antigen remains unidentified. Trimming pared 4 bases from V and 9 bases from J, leaving 17 bases between. The germline CDR1 and CDR2 sequences are SGHRS and YFSETQ. There are 14 residues in the CDR3. A single record per CDR3 protein comes from TCRdb applying MiXCR to the reads. Here the sample spans under 75,000 distinct CDR3 sequences, less than 25% being singletons. General study results and limits: Compared with non-type 1 regulatory T cells, type 1 regulatory T cells showed a more restricted TCR repertoire.

The material sequenced was cultured type 1 regulatory T (Tr1) cells, either the whole culture or a sorted fraction (not recorded which). The sequence came from a human donor in good health. The rearrangement uses TRBV5-1 and TRBJ2-1, with D perhaps TRBD1 or TRBD2 (5 bases each). The CDR3 loop reads CASSLEGAAGEQFF. In DNA form, the CDR3 reads TGCGCCAGCAGCCTCGAAGGGGCCGCGGGTGAGCAGTTCTTC.